The 32 T cell receptor beta chains below all came from one sample that was sequenced in a study of T cells expressing NK-cell markers. No DNA is given; TCRdb re-called the 5' RACE reads and lists each CDR3 protein once. The ten most abundant clones cover approximately 12% of a sample with fewer than 400,000 distinct CDR3 sequences. Sequencing was carried out using blood T cells: a sorted CD56 or NKG2C T cell subset, CD4+ or CD8+ T cells, or bulk PBMC T cells (not recorded which). The receptors originated from a woman between 50 and 59 years old in good health.

The CDR3 is CASSFLSYQETQYF. The rearrangement uses TRBV5-5 and TRBJ2-5. Germline lookup yields CDR1 SGHKS and CDR2 YYEKEE (reference sequence). CDR3 length: 14 residues.

The chain links TRBV5-1 to TRBJ2-1; the TRBD1 assignment by TCRdb is unverifiable without DNA. CDR1 is SGHRS and CDR2 is YFSETQ in the germline V gene. The CDR3 contains 18 residues. CDR3 amino acids: CASSSTAYGTPLSDEQFF.

The V gene is TRBV12-3 or TRBV12-4, the J gene TRBJ1-1; TCRdb indicates TRBD1, and absent DNA this call remains unverified. This CDR3 is 15 amino acids long. The CDR3 protein is CASSGGWPMNTEAFF.

The chain employs TRBV19 and TRBJ1-5; lacking DNA, the TRBD1 call made by TCRdb goes unchecked. Germline V CDR1 and CDR2: LNHDA, SQIVND (reference sequence). This CDR3 is 16 amino acids long. The CDR3 spells CASSIARTGGVQPQHF.

The chain combines TRBV12-3 or TRBV12-4 with TRBJ2-1; TCRdb proposes TRBD1, but this gene call is untestable without DNA. The CDR3 sequence is 14 residues long. CDR3 loop: CASSYTVGVNEQFF.

The chain uses TRBV20-1 and TRBJ2-2; no DNA is available, so the TRBD2 call from TCRdb remains unchecked. Germline V gives CDR1 DFQATT, CDR2 SNEGSKA (reference sequence). The CDR3 spans 13 residues. CDR3 sequence: CSAIRDSLGELFF.

Here the CDR3 reads CSSPWDSGEKLFF. The V call is TRBV20-1, the J call TRBJ1-4; the TCRdb call, TRBD1, lacks DNA for checking. This CDR3 contains 13 residues. Germline V gives CDR1 DFQATT, CDR2 SNEGSKA (reference sequence).

The chain carries TRBV29-1 and TRBJ2-1; TCRdb names TRBD1, which stays unverified in the absence of DNA. Germline CDR1 SQVTM, CDR2 ANQGSEA. CDR3 length equals 13 residues. The CDR3 sequence: CTAGGRSYNEQFF.

CDR3 in amino acids: CASSSGRSETQYF. V is TRBV9 and J is TRBJ2-5; the D call from TCRdb, TRBD2, cannot be confirmed without DNA. The CDR3 consists of 13 residues. The germline CDR1 and CDR2 sequences are SGDLS and YYNGEE.

The chain uses TRBV6-2 or TRBV6-3 and TRBJ2-1. Germline CDR1 reads MNHEY; CDR2 reads SVGEGT. The CDR3 runs to 14 residues. CDR3 residues: CASSYSDSYNEQFF.

This CDR3 is CASSQGLASSNEQFF. This chain links TRBV5-5 with TRBJ2-1; TCRdb picks TRBD2, but there is no DNA to check that call. This CDR3 comprises 15 residues. Germline V gives CDR1 SGHKS, CDR2 YYEKEE (reference sequence).

The CDR3 spells CASSQEQETQYF. This rearrangement joins TRBV2 to TRBJ2-5. This CDR3 contains 12 residues. Per germline, CDR1 SNHLY and CDR2 FYNNEI.

The rearrangement uses TRBV27 and TRBJ1-5; the D gene TCRdb calls, TRBD1, cannot be checked with no DNA. The CDR3 contains 13 residues. Germline values: CDR1 MNHEY, CDR2 SMNVEV (reference sequence). CDR3 in amino acids: CASSSRGTEAQHF.

V usage is TRBV11-3 and J usage is TRBJ2-5; TCRdb picks TRBD1, but there is no DNA to check that call. Germline V gene lookup returns CDR1 SGHNT and CDR2 YENEEA. The CDR3 has 14 residues. The CDR3 protein is CASSMGGIQETQYF. The whole variable domain, remainder taken from reference TRBV11-3 and TRBJ2-5, is EAGVVQSPRYKIIEKKQPVAFWCNPISGHNTLYWYLQNLGQGPELLIRYENEEAVDDSQLPKDRFSAERLKGVDSTLKIQPAELGDSAVYLCASSMGGIQETQYFGPGTRLLVL.

This chain links TRBV9 with TRBJ1-1; lacking DNA, the TRBD1 call made by TCRdb goes unchecked. Germline CDR1 reads SGDLS; CDR2 reads YYNGEE. The CDR3 spans 14 residues. CDR3 sequence reads: CASSDRADFTEAFF. The full variable domain, in which reference TRBV9 and TRBJ1-1 provide the parts outside the CDR3, is DSGVTQTPKHLITATGQRVTLRCSPRSGDLSVYWYQQSLDQGLQFLIQYYNGEERAKGNILERFSAQQFPDLHSELNLSSLELGDSALYFCASSDRADFTEAFFGQGTRLTVV.

J is TRBJ2-3 and V is TRBV6-1; lacking DNA, the TRBD2 call made by TCRdb goes unchecked. In germline, CDR1 is MNHNS, CDR2 SASEGT. This CDR3 region has 15 residues. The CDR3 region is CASSRDLSSTDTQYF.

The rearrangement links TRBV6-1 to TRBJ1-6; without DNA, the TCRdb call of TRBD1 cannot be checked. CDR1 is MNHNS and CDR2 is SASEGT in the germline V gene. The CDR3 extends over 14 amino acids. The CDR3 loop is CASSEFGAQVPLHF.

This rearrangement joins TRBV5-1 to TRBJ2-7; the D call from TCRdb, TRBD2, cannot be confirmed without DNA. Germline V gene sequence: CDR1 SGHRS, CDR2 YFSETQ. There are 14 residues in the CDR3. The CDR3 loop reads CASSPEGLAWEQYF.

V is TRBV6-1 and J is TRBJ1-5. From germline, CDR1 is MNHNS and CDR2 SASEGT. This CDR3 has 13 amino acids. CDR3 protein: CATTGLRDQPQHF.

The chain links TRBV7-3 to TRBJ2-1. This CDR3 spans 13 amino acids. Per germline, CDR1 SGHTA and CDR2 FQGTGA. CDR3: CASSLSRNNEQFF. Filled out from reference TRBV7-3 and TRBJ2-1, the complete variable domain reads GAGVSQTPSNKVTEKGKYVELRCDPISGHTALYWYRQSLGQGPEFLIYFQGTGAADDSGLPNDRFFAVRPEGSVSTLKIQRTERGDSAVYLCASSLSRNNEQFFGPGTRLTVL.

The chain is built from TRBV2 and TRBJ2-1; the D call from TCRdb, TRBD1, cannot be confirmed without DNA. Germline V gene data show CDR1 as SNHLY and CDR2 as FYNNEI. The CDR3 covers 14 residues. The CDR3 protein is CASCRDRGMNEQFF.

The gene calls are TRBV5-1 and TRBJ2-3; TCRdb proposes TRBD2, but this gene call is untestable without DNA. The CDR3 totals 20 residues. Germline V gene sequence: CDR1 SGHRS, CDR2 YFSETQ. CDR3 sequence: CASSNLWTSGRPLDTDTQYF. The full variable domain, in which reference TRBV5-1 and TRBJ2-3 provide the parts outside the CDR3, is KAGVTQTPRYLIKTRGQQVTLSCSPISGHRSVSWYQQTPGQGLQFLFEYFSETQRNKGNFPGRFSGRQFSNSRSEMNVSTLELGDSALYLCASSNLWTSGRPLDTDTQYFGPGTRLTVL.

The CDR3 reads CASSSTSVSDTQYF. V is TRBV5-5 and J is TRBJ2-3; with no DNA, the TCRdb D assignment of TRBD2 cannot be verified. The CDR3 spans 14 residues. CDR1 is SGHKS, CDR2 YYEKEE, per germline (reference sequence).

The gene calls are TRBV5-1 and TRBJ2-7; TCRdb's D call of TRBD1 is untestable without DNA. Germline V CDR1 and CDR2: SGHRS, YFSETQ. The CDR3 extends over 15 amino acids. CDR3 amino acids: CASSFGQGETREQYF.

The chain is built from TRBV11-2 and TRBJ2-1; TCRdb lists TRBD1, though no DNA is available to test this call. The CDR3 is 15 amino acids. The germline V gene encodes CDR1 SGHAT and CDR2 FQNNGV. The CDR3 region is CASSFSGQGWGEQFF. Complete variable domain (other parts from reference TRBV11-2 and TRBJ2-1): EAGVAQSPRYKIIEKRQSVAFWCNPISGHATLYWYQQILGQGPKLLIQFQNNGVVDDSQLPKDRFSAERLKGVDSTLKIQPAKLEDSAVYLCASSFSGQGWGEQFFGPGTRLTVL.

The chain carries TRBV20-1 and TRBJ1-1. Germline CDR1 is DFQATT and CDR2 is SNEGSKA (reference sequence). The CDR3 extends over 17 amino acids. CDR3 loop: CSARDSNFGQTNTEAFF.

This rearrangement joins TRBV12-3 or TRBV12-4 to TRBJ2-1; TCRdb returns TRBD2, unconfirmable since there is no DNA. The CDR3 is 15 amino acids. The CDR3 loop reads CASSRNHLAGDEQFF.

The chain uses TRBV29-1 and TRBJ2-7; there is no DNA to check the TCRdb D call of TRBD1. Germline V gene sequence: CDR1 SQVTM, CDR2 ANQGSEA. This CDR3 is built from 17 residues. The chain's CDR3 is CSVEDDSPPGQGDVQYF.

This CDR3 reads CASSSDRFKTDTQYF. J is TRBJ2-3 and V is TRBV5-1; TCRdb proposes TRBD1, but this gene call is untestable without DNA. The CDR3 totals 15 residues. Per the germline V gene, CDR1 is SGHRS and CDR2 is YFSETQ. The full variable domain, completed using reference TRBV5-1 and TRBJ2-3, is KAGVTQTPRYLIKTRGQQVTLSCSPISGHRSVSWYQQTPGQGLQFLFEYFSETQRNKGNFPGRFSGRQFSNSRSEMNVSTLELGDSALYLCASSSDRFKTDTQYFGPGTRLTVL.

The chain combines TRBV28 with TRBJ2-1; TCRdb calls TRBD2, which cannot be checked without DNA. This CDR3 region has 15 residues. CDR1 MDHEN and CDR2 SYDVKM come from the germline V gene. The CDR3 protein is CASSFGTSGRNEQFF.

The genes are TRBV6-6 and TRBJ2-1; TCRdb indicates TRBD2, and absent DNA this call remains unverified. The CDR3 is 16 residues long. Per the germline V gene, CDR1 is MNHNY and CDR2 is SVGAGI (reference sequence). The CDR3 spells CASSPRGTSDYNEQFF.

V usage is TRBV7-8 and J usage is TRBJ2-1; the TCRdb D gene call, TRBD2, has no DNA to confirm it. The CDR3 has 15 amino acids. From germline, CDR1 is SGHVS and CDR2 FQNEAQ. This chain's CDR3 is CASIMTSQLNNEQFF.